The 9 T cell receptor beta chains in this list originate from one sample, sequenced in a study of T cells in Graves' hyperthyroidism and ophthalmopathy. TCR beta CDR3 sequences were amplified from RNA transcripts. An initial round of RT-PCR targeting the TCR CDR3 relied on the HTBI primer set. One entry per CDR3 protein, called by TCRdb with MiXCR from the multiplex PCR reads. The table has approximately 32,000 distinct CDR3 sequences, around 50% seen once. The sequenced sample was blood. These TCRs come from a woman in her forties or fifties with Graves' hyperthyroidism that later progressed to Graves' ophthalmopathy.

The chain has TRBV5-6 and TRBJ2-5; D possibly corresponds to TRBD2 (6 bases). The CDR3 length is 16 residues. Between the trimmed V and J ends, which lost 5 bases and 1 base, there was a span of 18 bases. Germline values: CDR1 SGHDT, CDR2 YYEEEE. CDR3 nucleotide sequence: TGTGCCAGCAGACGACTAGGGGAAGATCCCCAAGAGACCCAGTACTTC. The encoded protein is CASRRLGEDPQETQYF.

This clonotype showed up many times. This chain uses TRBV11-1 with TRBJ1-1, with a possible D match to TRBD1 (6 bases). V lost 4 bases to trimming and J lost 1 base, with 7 bases between them. The CDR3 contains 13 residues. The germline CDR1 and CDR2 sequences are SGHAT and FQDESV (reference sequence). This CDR3 reads CASSWTENTEAFF. The CDR3 nucleotides are TGTGCCAGCAGCTGGACAGAGAACACTGAAGCTTTCTTT.

This chain links TRBV19 with TRBJ2-3; 9 bases fit TRBD2. The V gene end was trimmed by 4 bases and the J gene end by 0 bases; junction bases not matched to a gene: 8. This CDR3 has 17 residues. Germline CDR1 is LNHDA and CDR2 is SQIVND (reference sequence). This chain's CDR3 is CASSRERGEPSTDTQYF. CDR3 nucleotide sequence: TGTGCCAGTAGTAGGGAGCGGGGGGAACCTAGCACAGATACGCAGTATTTT.

This clonotype appeared many times. The chain links TRBV5-4 to TRBJ2-1, with 9 positions matching TRBD2. Germline values: CDR1 SGHNT, CDR2 YYREEE (reference sequence). This CDR3 has 16 residues. The V segment lost 3 bases and the J segment 4 bases; nucleotides outside the gene matches: 8. Written as DNA, the CDR3 is TGTGCCAGCAGCTACCTTAGACTAGCGGAGTACAATGAGCAGTTCTTC. It specifies CASSYLRLAEYNEQFF.

As regards this clonotype: At one end, the junction sequence differs from germline, possibly due to a read error. The rearrangement uses TRBV7-7 and TRBJ2-1, with D uncertain. The CDR3 is 17 residues long. Germline assignment: CDR1 SSHAT and CDR2 FNYEAQ (reference sequence). For the CDR3, the DNA is TGTGCTAGCAGCCCGCACGAGTTGGACGCGATCTACAATGAGCAGTTCTTC. Its translation: CASSPHELDAIYNEQFF. Full variable domain (remainder filled in from reference TRBV7-7 and TRBJ2-1): GAGVSQSPRYKVTKRGQDVTLRCDPISSHATLYWYQQALGQGPEFLTYFNYEAQPDKSGLPSDRFSAERPEGSISTLTIQRTEQRDSAMYRCASSPHELDAIYNEQFFGPGTRLTVL.

This chain joins TRBV9 and TRBJ2-5; D call uncertain. The V end was cut by 0 bases, the J end by 5 bases, with 11 bases between. CDR1 is SGDLS and CDR2 is YYNGEE in the germline V gene. CDR3 length: 14 amino acids. The CDR3 loop is CASSVGASRETQYF. The DNA for the CDR3 is TGTGCCAGCAGCGTAGGGGCGAGTAGGGAGACCCAGTACTTC. Supplemented by reference TRBV9 and TRBJ2-5, the full variable domain reads DSGVTQTPKHLITATGQRVTLRCSPRSGDLSVYWYQQSLDQGLQFLIQYYNGEERAKGNILERFSAQQFPDLHSELNLSSLELGDSALYFCASSVGASRETQYFGPGTRLLVL.

Relative to its sample, this clonotype is medium-sized. V and J are TRBV7-9 and TRBJ2-3; the D gene is possibly TRBD1 (6 bases). The CDR3 consists of 15 residues. Per germline, CDR1 SEHNR and CDR2 FQNEAQ (reference sequence). V shed 4 bases and J shed 0 bases, with 11 bases lying between them. The DNA of the CDR3 is TGTGCCAGCAGCTCCGGGACAACTAGCACAGATACGCAGTATTTT. Its protein is CASSSGTTSTDTQYF.

This clonotype is categorized as medium-sized. V and J are TRBV29-1 and TRBJ1-2; D remains ambiguous. Germline V gene data show CDR1 as SQVTM and CDR2 as ANQGSEA. The CDR3 has 12 amino acids. V dropped 3 bases and J dropped 4 bases, with 9 bases sitting between them. Here the CDR3 DNA reads TGCAGCGTTGATCAGGTGTCCTATGGCTACACCTTC. This translates into CSVDQVSYGYTF.

The chain links TRBV7-3 to TRBJ2-1; 14 bases agree with TRBD2. V gave up 5 bases and J gave up 5 bases; unmatched junction bases: 8. Germline lookup yields CDR1 SGHTA and CDR2 FQGTGA. This CDR3 spans 17 amino acids. The CDR3 loop reads CASSLGGTSGRDNEQFF. DNA of the CDR3: TGTGCCAGCAGCCTCGGTGGGACTAGCGGGAGAGACAATGAGCAGTTCTTC.